These 25 T cell receptor beta chains came from one sample sequenced in a study of cytomegalovirus exposure and HLA in healthy donors. The PCR contained 60 Vbeta and 13 Jbeta primers. The assay was immunoSEQ multiplex PCR, and TCRdb's table has in-frame clones only and misses some. The sample shows some 91,000 clones, 86% of them seen only once. The specimen was PBMCs. These receptors were taken from a man aged 30-40 years in good health and CMV-seropositive.

The V call is TRBV28, the J call TRBJ2-6; 13 bases agree with TRBD2. The V gene's germline CDR1 is MDHEN and CDR2 SYDVKM. The CDR3 spans 20 residues. Losses at the gene ends were 3 bases for V and 3 bases for J; bases not matched to a gene: 11. CDR3 sequence reads: CASSFRPGLAGESGANVLTF. CDR3 bases: TGTGCCAGCAGTTTTCGGCCCGGACTAGCGGGAGAAAGTGGGGCCAACGTCCTGACTTTC.

The chain carries TRBV12-1 and TRBJ2-2; the table's D gene call, TRBD1, was not cross checked with the DNA. TRBV12-1 is designated a pseudogene. The CDR3 totals 15 residues. CDR3 DNA sequence: TGTGCCAGCAGCCGAGGGACAGCGAACACCGGGGAGCTGTTTTTT. It translates to CASSRGTANTGELFF.

The sample holds one count of this clone. V gene TRBV9 combines with J gene TRBJ2-3; D is perhaps TRBD1 (7 bases). The CDR3 consists of 14 residues. The germline V and J ends were trimmed by 7 bases and 1 base, with 13 bases remaining between them. Germline V gene data show CDR1 as SGDLS and CDR2 as YYNGEE. Here the CDR3 reads CASGGGYRTDTQYF. The DNA for the CDR3 is TGTGCCAGCGGAGGGGGCTATCGCACAGATACGCAGTATTTT.

The chain has TRBV11-2 and TRBJ2-1, with D perhaps TRBD1 (6 bases). Per the germline V gene, CDR1 is SGHAT and CDR2 is FQNNGV. V gave up 3 bases and J gave up 8 bases, with 8 bases separating them. The CDR3 is made up of 12 amino acids. CDR3 coding DNA: TGTGCCAGCAGCTTCAGGGGAGATGAGCAGTTCTTC. It specifies CASSFRGDEQFF.

The rearrangement links TRBV7-3 to TRBJ2-1, with 11 bases matching TRBD2. The CDR3 loop spans 16 amino acids. From germline, CDR1 is SGHTA and CDR2 FQGTGA. Unmatched junction bases numbered 4, after V lost 0 bases and J lost 6 bases. The CDR3 spells CASSLTFGLAGNEQFF. CDR3 nucleotide sequence: TGTGCCAGCAGCTTAACGTTTGGACTAGCGGGCAATGAGCAGTTCTTC. Complete variable domain (other parts from reference TRBV7-3 and TRBJ2-1): GAGVSQTPSNKVTEKGKYVELRCDPISGHTALYWYRQSLGQGPEFLIYFQGTGAADDSGLPNDRFFAVRPEGSVSTLKIQRTERGDSAVYLCASSLTFGLAGNEQFFGPGTRLTVL.

The V and J genes are TRBV12-5 and TRBJ1-5, with D possibly TRBD1 on 5 matching bases. CDR3 length equals 12 residues. Germline CDR1 reads LGHNT; CDR2 reads FRNRAP. V lost 6 bases, J lost 4 bases, and 7 bases lay in between. CDR3 sequence: CASGQGNQPQHF. CDR3 bases: TGTGCTAGTGGGCAGGGAAATCAGCCCCAGCATTTT. The complete variable domain, with remaining parts taken from reference TRBV12-5 and TRBJ1-5, reads DARVTQTPRHKVTEMGQEVTMRCQPILGHNTVFWYRQTMMQGLELLAYFRNRAPLDDSGMPKDRFSAEMPDATLATLKIQPSEPRDSAVYFCASGQGNQPQHFGDGTRLSIL.

Of note for this clone: The junction departs from the called germline gene at one end, perhaps through a read error. Within the sample, other DNA sequences also encode this same CDR3. J is TRBJ2-7 and V is TRBV28, with 12 bases matching TRBD2. Germline lookup yields CDR1 MDHEN and CDR2 SYDVKM. This CDR3 is built from 14 residues. As DNA, the CDR3 is TGTGCCAGCAGTTGGACTAGCGGGGAATACGAGCAGTATTTC. Translation: CASSWTSGEYEQYF.

J is TRBJ1-1 and V is TRBV5-1, with 7 bases matching TRBD1. The CDR3 is 17 amino acids. Germline CDR1 reads SGHRS; CDR2 reads YFSETQ. Germline trimming cut 7 bases from V and 0 bases from J; bases unmatched to any gene: 15. The CDR3 protein is CASGYGTAFSMNTEAFF. CDR3 DNA sequence: TGCGCCAGCGGCTACGGGACAGCTTTTTCTATGAACACTGAAGCTTTCTTT.

J is TRBJ2-2 and V is TRBV5-1; D remains ambiguous. The CDR3 has 13 residues. The V and J ends lost 0 bases and 6 bases respectively, with 6 bases between them. The germline V gene encodes CDR1 SGHRS and CDR2 YFSETQ. The CDR3 DNA sequence: TGCGCCAGCAGCTTGGATCGAGCCGGGGAGCTGTTTTTT. Encoded protein: CASSLDRAGELFF. The full variable domain, with the rest looked up from reference TRBV5-1 and TRBJ2-2, is KAGVTQTPRYLIKTRGQQVTLSCSPISGHRSVSWYQQTPGQGLQFLFEYFSETQRNKGNFPGRFSGRQFSNSRSEMNVSTLELGDSALYLCASSLDRAGELFFGEGSRLTVL.

The V and J genes are TRBV10-3 and TRBJ2-2, with 8 bases aligning to TRBD1. The germline V gene encodes CDR1 ENHRY and CDR2 SYGVKD. CDR3 length: 14 amino acids. Trimming took 10 bases from V and 1 from J; bases not matched to a gene: 5. The CDR3 coding sequence is TGTGCCACCCTGACAGGGGAGAACACCGGGGAGCTGTTTTTT. Translating gives CATLTGENTGELFF.

The table lists this clone with a count of one. One end of the junction is discordant with germline, which a read error may explain. The CDR3: CASSTGTDKNSF. The CDR3, as DNA: TGCGCCAGCAGTACCGGGACAGATAAAAATTCTTTC. The V call is TRBV10-1, the J call TRBJ1-2; 7 bases match TRBD1. The CDR3 totals 12 residues. Germline V gene sequence: CDR1 WNHNN, CDR2 SYGVQD (reference sequence).

The chain uses TRBV27 and TRBJ1-2; possibly TRBD1 for D (5 bases). Germline-derived CDR1 and CDR2 are MNHEY and SMNVEV (reference sequence). The V gene lost 4 bases and the J gene lost 2 bases, with 8 bases spanning the gap. The CDR3 extends over 13 amino acids. The CDR3 sequence: CASSSSGNYGYTF. CDR3 sequence (DNA): TGTGCCAGCAGTTCCTCAGGGAACTATGGCTACACCTTC.

This chain connects TRBV18 to TRBJ2-7; D is unresolved. Germline V gene lookup returns CDR1 KGHSH and CDR2 LQKENI. Trimming shortened V by 3 bases and J by 0 bases, and 9 bases separated the two germline ends. The CDR3 loop spans 14 amino acids. CDR3 protein: CASSPAASSYEQYF. In nucleotides, the CDR3 is TGTGCCAGCTCACCGGCGGCAAGCTCCTACGAGCAGTACTTC.

V gene TRBV10-3 combines with J gene TRBJ2-7; D unresolved. The CDR3 is 12 residues long. V was cut by 2 bases and J by 2 bases, with 4 bases left in between. CDR1 ENHRY and CDR2 SYGVKD come from the germline V gene. CDR3 region: CAISERTYEQYF. The CDR3 bases are TGTGCCATCAGTGAGCGTACCTACGAGCAGTACTTC.

This clone appeared a single time. V usage is TRBV19 and J usage is TRBJ1-5, with a tentative D call TRBD1 (6 bases). CDR3 length equals 14 residues. V dropped 5 bases and J dropped 8 bases, with 16 bases sitting between them. The germline CDR1 and CDR2 sequences are LNHDA and SQIVND (reference sequence). The DNA of the CDR3 is TGTGCCAGTAGTGCACAGGGTACGAGTAAGCCCCAGCATTTT. Translation gives CASSAQGTSKPQHF.

The rearrangement uses TRBV28 and TRBJ1-4; maybe TRBD1 (6 bases). This CDR3 contains 13 residues. Germline values: CDR1 MDHEN, CDR2 SYDVKM. Trimming removed 9 bases from V and 7 bases from J, with 15 bases in between. The CDR3 DNA reads as TGTGCCAGTCGGTTGGGGGCGGTTGAAAAACTGTTTTTT. Translated, it gives CASRLGAVEKLFF.

The chain is built from TRBV29-1 and TRBJ2-3, with 10 bases that match TRBD2. The CDR3 contains 14 residues. CDR1 is SQVTM and CDR2 is ANQGSEA in the germline V gene. Written as DNA, the CDR3 is TGCAGTACCCAGCGGGAGGGCCAAAGAGATACGCAGTATTTT. Protein sequence: CSTQREGQRDTQYF.

The chain joins TRBV10-3 to TRBJ1-4, with 7 bases fitting TRBD1. Germline values: CDR1 ENHRY, CDR2 SYGVKD. V shed 7 bases and J 5 bases; nucleotides not matched to a gene: 4. The CDR3 is made up of 13 amino acids. CDR3 DNA: TGTGCCATCAAAGGGGGCCAGAATGAAAAACTGTTTTTT. It encodes CAIKGGQNEKLFF.

In its sample, this clone was seen a few times. The chain carries TRBV30 and TRBJ1-2; D perhaps matches TRBD1 (5 bases). The CDR3 totals 13 residues. From germline, CDR1 is GTSNPN and CDR2 SVGIG (reference sequence). V lost 4 bases to trimming and J lost 2 bases, with 11 bases between them. The CDR3 region is CAWMGGSNYGYTF. The CDR3 bases are TGTGCCTGGATGGGGGGGTCGAACTATGGCTACACCTTC.

The rearrangement links TRBV27 to TRBJ2-7; 8 bases are a match to TRBD2. Germline CDR1 reads MNHEY; CDR2 reads SMNVEV (reference sequence). J was trimmed by 0 bases and V by 5 bases; bases with no gene match: 6. The length of the CDR3 is 15 residues. This CDR3 is CASSTAGVPSYEQYF. The CDR3 nucleotides are TGTGCCAGCAGTACAGCGGGGGTCCCCTCCTACGAGCAGTACTTC.

This chain joins TRBV10-1 and TRBJ1-1; D is ambiguous. Germline assignment: CDR1 WNHNN and CDR2 SYGVQD (reference sequence). V was pared by 3 bases and J by 2 bases, with 4 bases between. The CDR3 is made up of 12 amino acids. This chain's CDR3 is CASSDRNTEAFF. Here the CDR3 DNA reads TGCGCCAGCAGTGACAGAAACACTGAAGCTTTCTTT.

J is TRBJ2-7 and V is TRBV27, with 8 bases fitting TRBD1. The CDR3 has 15 residues. Germline CDR1 and CDR2: MNHEY and SMNVEV (reference sequence). Unmatched junction bases numbered 8, after V lost 5 bases and J lost 2 bases. CDR3 coding DNA: TGTGCCAGCAGTCGTCCGGGACAGGTAGCCTACGAGCAGTACTTC. This encodes CASSRPGQVAYEQYF.

V usage is TRBV10-3 and J usage is TRBJ1-2, with D perhaps TRBD1 (5 bases). The germline CDR1 and CDR2 sequences are ENHRY and SYGVKD. Trimming shortened V by 2 bases and J by 5 bases, and 21 bases separated the two germline ends. CDR3 length equals 17 residues. The CDR3 loop is CAISEGGRKEGRYGYTF. The CDR3 DNA reads TGTGCCATCAGTGAGGGGGGTCGGAAGGAGGGTCGGTATGGCTACACCTTC.

The chain couples TRBV7-8 to TRBJ2-7, with unresolved D. Germline assignment: CDR1 SGHVS and CDR2 FQNEAQ. The CDR3 length is 13 residues. Trimming took 5 bases from V and 3 from J, leaving 11 bases between them. This CDR3 is CASSPETGYEQYF. DNA of the CDR3: TGTGCCAGCAGCCCAGAGACTGGCTACGAGCAGTACTTC.

The chain links TRBV4-1 to TRBJ2-2, with D perhaps matching TRBD1 (6 bases). Germline assignment: CDR1 MGHRA and CDR2 YSYEKL. The V end was cut by 5 bases, the J end by 6 bases, with 13 bases between. The CDR3 totals 14 residues. The CDR3 sequence is CASSYSRGSGELFF. The DNA of the CDR3 is TGCGCCAGCAGCTACTCCAGGGGCTCCGGGGAGCTGTTTTTT.